These 22 T cell receptor beta chains share one sample of origin, sequenced in a study of OX40 agonist ivuxolimab in advanced cancers. Profiling relied on immunoSEQ multiplex PCR, and the TCRdb table lists in-frame clones only, not all of them. This repertoire shows 10,000 to 11,000 clones, 63% found once; its top ten account for 46%. Sequencing was performed on CD4+ or CD8+ T cells sorted from blood, taken in a trial of the OX40 agonist ivuxolimab. These receptors came from an adult with an advanced solid tumor such as melanoma, head and neck, liver or kidney cancer.

This clone was counted a few times. This chain joins TRBV29-1 and TRBJ1-2; D remains unclear. Germline V gene data show CDR1 as SQVTM and CDR2 as ANQGSEA. The CDR3 has 8 amino acids. Deletions cut 6 bases from V and 8 bases from J, with 4 bases between. In DNA, the CDR3 is TGCAGCGTCCCAGGCTACACCTTC. Protein product: CSVPGYTF. Complete variable domain (other parts from reference TRBV29-1 and TRBJ1-2): SAVISQKPSRDICQRGTSLTIQCQVDSQVTMMFWYRQQPGQSLTLIATANQGSEATYESGFVIDKFPISRPNLTFSTLTVSNMSPEDSSIYLCSVPGYTFGSGTRLTVV.

This clone is medium-sized within its sample. The genes are TRBV7-6 and TRBJ2-7; D possibly corresponds to TRBD1 (6 bases). V lost 5 bases and J 0 bases, leaving 17 bases between the germline ends. The CDR3 covers 16 residues. Germline values: CDR1 SGHVS, CDR2 FNYEAQ. CDR3 nucleotides: TGTGCCAGCAGCCAGTCGACAGGTGGGAGCTCCTACGAGCAGTACTTC. Translation gives CASSQSTGGSSYEQYF.

This clone was seen just once. This sequence joins TRBV27 and TRBJ2-1; possibly TRBD1 for D (5 bases). The CDR3 is made up of 14 amino acids. Germline CDR1 MNHEY, CDR2 SMNVEV (reference sequence). Trimming stripped 6 bases from V and 10 bases from J, with 19 bases between. CDR3 in DNA: TGTGCCAGCAGCATATCACCCACAGGACCCGAGCAGTTCTTC. Protein sequence: CASSISPTGPEQFF.

V and J are TRBV7-9 and TRBJ2-5, with TRBD2 identical over 7 bases. The germline V gene has CDR1 SEHNR and CDR2 FQNEAQ (reference sequence). The CDR3 has 14 residues. With V trimmed by 5 bases and J by 3 bases, 6 bases remained unmatched. CDR3 in DNA: TGTGCCAGCAGCCCTATTGGGGGGGAAGAGACCCAGTACTTC. This gives the protein CASSPIGGEETQYF.

The chain carries TRBV28 and TRBJ2-1, with TRBD2 as a possible D gene (6 bases). Trimming removed 6 bases at V and 3 bases at J, with 9 bases between. Germline V CDR1 and CDR2: MDHEN, SYDVKM. This CDR3 has 13 amino acids. The chain's CDR3 is CASRGGLYNEQFF. The CDR3 coding sequence is TGTGCCAGCAGGGGAGGTCTCTACAATGAGCAGTTCTTC.

The rearrangement joins TRBV27 to TRBJ1-2, with D perhaps matching TRBD1 (5 bases). CDR1 is MNHEY and CDR2 is SMNVEV in the germline V gene (reference sequence). The V end was cut by 8 bases, the J end by 6 bases, with 16 bases between. The CDR3 length is 13 residues. CDR3 nucleotide sequence: TGTGCCAGCCGGGGCGATCTGGGTCATGGCTACACCTTC. It translates to CASRGDLGHGYTF.

V and J are TRBV19 and TRBJ2-7; D possibly corresponds to TRBD2 (6 bases). Per germline, CDR1 LNHDA and CDR2 SQIVND (reference sequence). The CDR3 runs 14 residues. V was cut by 1 base and J by 4 bases, with 11 bases left in between. The CDR3 coding sequence is TGTGCCAGTAGTATAGGGGACTCGCGTTACGAGCAGTACTTC. Residues: CASSIGDSRYEQYF. Drawing the rest from reference TRBV19 and TRBJ2-7, the complete variable domain is DGGITQSPKYLFRKEGQNVTLSCEQNLNHDAMYWYRQDPGQGLRLIYYSQIVNDFQKGDIAEGYSVSREKKESFPLTVTSAQKNPTAFYLCASSIGDSRYEQYFGPGTRLTVT.

This sequence joins TRBV5-8 and TRBJ2-1; 7 bases map to TRBD2. Germline V gives CDR1 SGHTS, CDR2 YDEGEE. The CDR3 consists of 13 residues. V was clipped by 6 bases and J by 10 bases; unmatched bases: 10. This CDR3 reads CASTPIAGGEQFF. The CDR3 bases are TGTGCCAGCACCCCGATAGCGGGTGGGGAGCAGTTCTTC.

The chain uses TRBV5-7 and TRBJ2-6; D ambiguous. TRBV5-7 has ORF status, its function being uncertain. The CDR3 totals 17 residues. Trimming cost V 7 bases and J 5 bases, with 22 bases left between them. CDR3 amino acids: CASEVALVQSRANVLTF. DNA of the CDR3: TGTGCCAGCGAAGTCGCTCTTGTACAAAGTCGGGCCAACGTCCTGACTTTC.

The chain recombines TRBV5-1 with TRBJ1-1; D is ambiguous. Trimming left V 2 bases short and J 4 bases short, with 12 bases between. In germline, CDR1 is SGHRS, CDR2 YFSETQ. The CDR3 sequence is 14 residues long. The CDR3 sequence is CASSLTHSGTEAFF. DNA for the CDR3: TGCGCCAGCAGCTTAACTCACAGCGGCACTGAAGCTTTCTTT.

V and J are TRBV7-8 and TRBJ2-3, with 8 bases matching TRBD2. This CDR3 has 16 amino acids. Germline V gene lookup returns CDR1 SGHVS and CDR2 FQNEAQ. The ends lost 1 base at V and 0 bases at J; junction bases unmatched: 3. The CDR3 region is CASSLGTSLSTDTQYF. CDR3 nucleotides: TGTGCCAGCAGCTTAGGGACTAGCCTTAGCACAGATACGCAGTATTTT.

V and J are TRBV4-1 and TRBJ2-7, with 9 positions matching TRBD2. Per the germline V gene, CDR1 is MGHRA and CDR2 is YSYEKL. This CDR3 has 15 amino acids. The ends lost 1 base at V and 3 bases at J; junction bases unmatched: 4. CDR3 amino acids: CASSQVAGDYYEQYF. Here the CDR3 DNA reads TGCGCCAGCAGCCAAGTAGCGGGAGATTACTACGAGCAGTACTTC.

This sequence joins TRBV27 and TRBJ2-3; D gene ambiguous. This CDR3 contains 13 residues. V dropped 2 bases and J dropped 2 bases, with 5 bases sitting between them. Germline CDR1 MNHEY, CDR2 SMNVEV (reference sequence). CDR3 region: CASSLIYTDTQYF. In DNA form, the CDR3 reads TGTGCCAGCAGTTTAATCTACACAGATACGCAGTATTTT.

V and J are TRBV5-6 and TRBJ1-4; D gene unclear. The CDR3 consists of 16 residues. CDR1 and CDR2 from the germline V gene are SGHDT and YYEEEE. The V end lost 0 bases, the J end lost 8 bases, and 17 bases lay between the germline ends. Here the CDR3 reads CASSLAAGKLGEKLFF. CDR3 bases: TGTGCCAGCAGCTTGGCGGCAGGCAAGTTAGGGGAAAAACTGTTTTTT. The full variable domain, completed using reference TRBV5-6 and TRBJ1-4, is DAGVTQSPTHLIKTRGQQVTLRCSPKSGHDTVSWYQQALGQGPQFIFQYYEEEERQRGNFPDRFSGHQFPNYSSELNVNALLLGDSALYLCASSLAAGKLGEKLFFGSGTQLSVL.

As DNA, the CDR3 is TGTGCCAGGTTAACAGGGAACACTGAAGCTTTCTTT. This encodes CARLTGNTEAFF. V and J are TRBV6-1 and TRBJ1-1, with a tentative D call TRBD1 (5 bases). Trimming took off 9 bases at V and 1 base at J, with 9 bases between the two ends. The CDR3 spans 12 residues. Per germline, CDR1 MNHNS and CDR2 SASEGT.

This chain connects TRBV19 to TRBJ2-3, with 8 bases that match TRBD2. There are 15 residues in the CDR3. Germline CDR1 and CDR2: LNHDA and SQIVND (reference sequence). The J segment lost 4 bases and the V segment lost 3 bases, leaving 6 bases of the junction unmatched. CDR3 amino acids: CASSIWGGRSDTQYF. In nucleotides, the CDR3 is TGTGCCAGTAGTATCTGGGGCGGGAGGTCAGATACGCAGTATTTT.

The CDR3 DNA is TGTGCCAGCAGTTTGACAGTGCCCTATACGGGGGCTGAAGCTTTCTTT. As protein: CASSLTVPYTGAEAFF. The chain carries TRBV27 and TRBJ1-1; possibly TRBD1 for D (5 bases). The CDR3 runs 16 residues. V lost 3 bases and J 6 bases, leaving 20 bases between the germline ends. In germline, CDR1 is MNHEY, CDR2 SMNVEV (reference sequence).

The chain employs TRBV29-1 and TRBJ2-7; TRBD2 agrees at 8 bases. Germline loops: CDR1 SQVTM, CDR2 ANQGSEA. The length of the CDR3 is 14 residues. Unmatched junction bases numbered 6, after V lost 3 bases and J lost 2 bases. CDR3 sequence (DNA): TGCAGCGTTGATAGCGGGGCGCATCCCTACGAGCAGTACTTC. Its protein product is CSVDSGAHPYEQYF.

This clone has only one observation. The rearrangement joins TRBV2 to TRBJ2-7, with D perhaps TRBD1 (6 bases). Trimming stripped 3 bases from V and 3 bases from J, with 9 bases between. The CDR3 runs 13 residues. Per the germline V gene, CDR1 is SNHLY and CDR2 is FYNNEI. The CDR3 DNA reads as TGTGCCAGCAGTGAGGTAGGGGGCTACGAGCAGTACTTC. Amino acid sequence: CASSEVGGYEQYF.

This clone is categorized as medium-sized. The rearrangement uses TRBV5-1 and TRBJ2-7; 7 nucleotides align to TRBD2. The CDR3 has 13 residues. V shed 7 bases and J 0 bases; nucleotides not matched to a gene: 4. CDR1 SGHRS and CDR2 YFSETQ come from the germline V gene. CDR3 protein: CASGGGNSYEQYF. Here the CDR3 DNA reads TGCGCCAGCGGCGGGGGAAACTCCTACGAGCAGTACTTC.

The V and J genes are TRBV6-1 and TRBJ2-7; TRBD2 matches at 8 bases. Per germline, CDR1 MNHNS and CDR2 SASEGT. CDR3 length: 14 amino acids. V was clipped by 6 bases and J by 3 bases; unmatched bases: 7. The CDR3 protein is CASRQLAGNYEQYF. Here the CDR3 DNA reads TGTGCCAGCAGACAATTAGCGGGGAACTACGAGCAGTACTTC.

This chain connects TRBV6-1 to TRBJ2-3; D gene ambiguous. V lost 1 base to trimming and J lost 5 bases, with 4 bases between them. Germline V CDR1 and CDR2: MNHNS, SASEGT. The CDR3 is 12 residues long. The CDR3 reads CASSEGGDTQYF. The CDR3 DNA is TGTGCCAGCAGTGAAGGGGGAGATACGCAGTATTTT.